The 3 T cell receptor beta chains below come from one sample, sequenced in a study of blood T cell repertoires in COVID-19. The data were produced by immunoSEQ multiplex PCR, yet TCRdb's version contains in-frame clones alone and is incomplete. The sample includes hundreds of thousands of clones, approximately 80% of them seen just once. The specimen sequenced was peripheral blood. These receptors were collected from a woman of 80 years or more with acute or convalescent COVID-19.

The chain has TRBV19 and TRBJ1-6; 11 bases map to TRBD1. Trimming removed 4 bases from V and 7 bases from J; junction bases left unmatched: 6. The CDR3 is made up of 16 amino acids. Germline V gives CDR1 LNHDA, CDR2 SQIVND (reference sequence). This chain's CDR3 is CASSKDRGLNNSPLHF. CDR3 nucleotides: TGTGCCAGTAGTAAGGACAGGGGGCTGAACAATTCACCCCTCCACTTT.

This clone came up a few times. CDR3 region: CSVNDRAQETQYF. CDR3 coding DNA: TGCAGCGTTAACGACAGGGCCCAAGAGACCCAGTACTTC. This sequence joins TRBV29-1 and TRBJ2-5, with TRBD1 identical over 7 bases. J gave up 1 base and V 5 bases, and 4 bases lay outside the gene matches. The CDR3 loop spans 13 amino acids. Looked up from germline, CDR1 is SQVTM and CDR2 is ANQGSEA.

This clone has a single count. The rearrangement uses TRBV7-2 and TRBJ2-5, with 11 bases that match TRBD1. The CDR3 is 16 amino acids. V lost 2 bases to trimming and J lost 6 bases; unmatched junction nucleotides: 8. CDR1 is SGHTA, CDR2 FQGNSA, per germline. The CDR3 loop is CASSLSGGQGAQTQYF. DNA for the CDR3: TGTGCCAGCAGCTTATCAGGAGGACAGGGGGCGCAGACCCAGTACTTC.